This entry is about one TCR beta chain. Its cognate antigen is unknown. Once obtained from cultured CD4+ T cells, the DNA was sequenced using the Oncomine TCR Beta short-read assay. CD4+ T cells were cultured, and genomic DNA was extracted from them. MiXCR was run by TCRdb on the PCR reads, yielding one entry per CDR3 protein. The sample has approximately 17,000 distinct CDR3 sequences; about 32% are singletons. The sample comes from a study of vaccination and CD4 T cells after COVID-19. Study-wide findings and caveats: Spike mono-reactivity applied to 304 of 307 vaccine-specific clones detected in convalescent patients. Reactive clone data from convalescent patients indicated a median of roughly 90% appearing only post-vaccination.

The treatment denotes: roughly nine-day PBMC culture with coronavirus spike peptide pools or control peptides (ViraFEST assay). The sequenced sample consisted of cultured CD4+ T cells from blood. The clonotype comes from a human donor with COVID-19.

CDR3: CASSAGGGAGYTF. DNA of the CDR3: TGTGCCAGCTCCGCAGGCGGGGGCGCAGGCTACACCTTC. The gene calls are TRBV19 and TRBJ1-2; weak D call: TRBD1 (6 bases). Trimming pared 9 bases from V and 8 bases from J, leaving 19 bases between. The V gene's germline CDR1 is LNHDA and CDR2 SQIVND (reference sequence). The CDR3 sequence is 13 residues long. Using reference TRBV19 and TRBJ1-2 for the parts outside the CDR3, the full variable domain is DGGITQSPKYLFRKEGQNVTLSCEQNLNHDAMYWYRQDPGQGLRLIYYSQIVNDFQKGDIAEGYSVSREKKESFPLTVTSAQKNPTAFYLCASSAGGGAGYTFGSGTRLTVV.